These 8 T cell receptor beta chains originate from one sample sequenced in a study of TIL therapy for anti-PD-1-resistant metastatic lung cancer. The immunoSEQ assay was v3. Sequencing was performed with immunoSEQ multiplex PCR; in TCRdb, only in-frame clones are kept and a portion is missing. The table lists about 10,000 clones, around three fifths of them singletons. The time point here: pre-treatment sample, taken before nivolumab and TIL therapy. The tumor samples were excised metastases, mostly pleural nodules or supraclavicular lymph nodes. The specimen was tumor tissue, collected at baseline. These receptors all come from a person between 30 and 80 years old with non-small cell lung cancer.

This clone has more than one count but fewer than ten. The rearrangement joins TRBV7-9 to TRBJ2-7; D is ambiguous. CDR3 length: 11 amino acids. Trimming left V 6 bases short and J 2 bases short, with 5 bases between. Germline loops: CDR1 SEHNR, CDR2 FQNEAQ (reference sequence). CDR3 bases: TGTGCCAGCAGTTTCACCTACGAGCAGTACTTC. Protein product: CASSFTYEQYF.

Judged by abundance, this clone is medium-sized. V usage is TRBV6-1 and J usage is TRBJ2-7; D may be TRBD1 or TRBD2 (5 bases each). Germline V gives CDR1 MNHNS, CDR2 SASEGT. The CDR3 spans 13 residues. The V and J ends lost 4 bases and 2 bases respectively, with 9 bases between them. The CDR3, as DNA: TGTGCCAGCAGTGTGGGGGTTACCTACGAGCAGTACTTC. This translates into CASSVGVTYEQYF.

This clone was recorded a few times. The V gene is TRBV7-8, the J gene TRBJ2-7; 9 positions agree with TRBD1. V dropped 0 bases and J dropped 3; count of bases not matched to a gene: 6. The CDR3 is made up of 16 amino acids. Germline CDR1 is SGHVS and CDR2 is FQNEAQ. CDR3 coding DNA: TGTGCCAGCAGCTTAGCTGAGGGACAGGGAAGCTACGAGCAGTACTTC. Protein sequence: CASSLAEGQGSYEQYF.

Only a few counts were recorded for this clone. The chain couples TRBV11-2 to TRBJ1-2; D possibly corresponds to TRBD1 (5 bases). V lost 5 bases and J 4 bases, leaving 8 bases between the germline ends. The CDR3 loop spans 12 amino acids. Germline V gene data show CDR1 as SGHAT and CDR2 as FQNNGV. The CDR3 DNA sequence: TGTGCCAGCAGCCACAGGCTCTATGGCTACACCTTC. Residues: CASSHRLYGYTF.

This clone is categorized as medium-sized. The CDR3 here is CASSLHRNTEAFF. The CDR3 DNA reads as TGTGCCAGCAGCTTACACAGGAACACTGAAGCTTTCTTT. The chain couples TRBV7-8 to TRBJ1-1; D ambiguous. The CDR3 loop spans 13 amino acids. Trimming shortened V by 2 bases and J by 1 base, and 5 bases separated the two germline ends. Germline V CDR1 and CDR2: SGHVS, FQNEAQ.

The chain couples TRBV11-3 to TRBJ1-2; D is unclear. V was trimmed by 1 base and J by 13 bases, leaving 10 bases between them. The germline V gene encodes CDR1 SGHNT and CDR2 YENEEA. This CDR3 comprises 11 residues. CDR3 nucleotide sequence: TGTGCCAGCAGCTTAGGGTCGACGGTCACCTTC. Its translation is CASSLGSTVTF.

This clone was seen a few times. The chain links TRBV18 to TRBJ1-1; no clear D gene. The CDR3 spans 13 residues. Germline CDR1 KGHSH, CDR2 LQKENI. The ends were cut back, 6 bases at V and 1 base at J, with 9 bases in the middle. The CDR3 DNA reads TGTGCCAGCTCGAATCCCGGGAACACTGAAGCTTTCTTT. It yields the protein CASSNPGNTEAFF. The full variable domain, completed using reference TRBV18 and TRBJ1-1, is NAGVMQNPRHLVRRRGQEARLRCSPMKGHSHVYWYRQLPEEGLKFMVYLQKENIIDESGMPKERFSAEFPKEGPSILRIQQVVRGDSAAYFCASSNPGNTEAFFGQGTRLTVV.

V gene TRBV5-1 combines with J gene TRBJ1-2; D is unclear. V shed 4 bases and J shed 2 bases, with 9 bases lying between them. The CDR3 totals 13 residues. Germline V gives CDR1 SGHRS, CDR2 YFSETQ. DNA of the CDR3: TGCGCCAGCAGCCTCGTTCGAAACTATGGCTACACCTTC. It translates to CASSLVRNYGYTF.